The rows below give T cell receptor beta chains drawn from one sample of a study of cytomegalovirus exposure and HLA in healthy donors. Sequenced by immunoSEQ multiplex PCR; TCRdb stores in-frame clones only, minus some. The sample carries about 95,000 clones, about 74% recorded once. The source material was PBMCs. These receptors were collected from a woman aged 45-65 years in good health and CMV-seropositive. CDR3s include the opening cysteine and the closing phenylalanine or tryptophan. The D gene is left open where the match is weak. Only part of the rows carry a size: once, few, many, or a class if the clone is expanded.

>TRBJ2-1|.|TRBV2|.|14
TGTGCCAGCAGTGAGAACCTCCGAACCGGTGAGCAGTTCTTC
CASSENLRTGEQFF
>TRBJ2-2|.|TRBV11-3|.|16
TGTGCCAGCAGCTTGGGACTCACCCCGGACACCGGGGAGCTGTTTTTT
CASSLGLTPDTGELFF
>TRBJ2-6|.|TRBV27|TRBD1|17
TGTGCCAGCGGCTATGGGACAGGAGGGACTGGGGCCAACGTCCTGACTTTC
CASGYGTGGTGANVLTF
>TRBJ1-6|.|TRBV28|TRBD1|15
TGTGCCAGCAGTTTGACAGGGGGCTTTGGTTCACCCCTCCACTTT
CASSLTGGFGSPLHF
>TRBJ2-7|.|TRBV28|TRBD2|13
TGTGCCGGAAATAGCGGGGGCGACGACGAGCAGTACTTC
CAGNSGGDDEQYF
>TRBJ2-7|.|TRBV4-1|TRBD2|16
TGCGCCAGCAGCCAAGAGGGTAGCGGGCCAACCTACGAGCAGTACTTC
CASSQEGSGPTYEQYF
>TRBJ2-7|.|TRBV7-2|TRBD2|15
TGTGCCAGCAGCTCGGTAGTGCTAGCGGGCCGCGAGCAGTACTTC
CASSSVVLAGREQYF
>TRBJ2-7|once|TRBV5-1|TRBD2|16
TGCGCCAGCAGCTTGGACTCGGGAGGGACCCCCTACGAGCAGTACTTC
CASSLDSGGTPYEQYF
>TRBJ1-4|.|TRBV7-9|TRBD1|14
TGTGCCAGCAGCTCGGGACAGGGGAGAGAAAAACTGTTTTTT
CASSSGQGREKLFF
>TRBJ2-5|.|TRBV27|.|14
TGTGCCAGCTCCCGGGACAAGGCTCAAGAGACCCAGTACTTC
CASSRDKAQETQYF
>TRBJ1-2|.|TRBV6-1|.|15
TGTGCCAGCAGGCAACCCATTAAGGATGGCGGTGGCTACACCTTC
CASRQPIKDGGGYTF
>TRBJ2-7|.|TRBV9|TRBD2|14
TGTGCCAGCAGCGTAGTTAGCGGGAGTCCCGAGCAGTACTTC
CASSVVSGSPEQYF
>TRBJ2-7|.|TRBV18|TRBD1|15
TGTGCCAGCTCTCCGGTACAGGGGGCGGACTACGAGCAGTACTTC
CASSPVQGADYEQYF
>TRBJ2-7|few|TRBV4-2|TRBD2|16
TGTGCCAGCAGCCAAGGAGCGGGAGTGGACACCTACGAGCAGTACTTC
CASSQGAGVDTYEQYF
>TRBJ1-5|.|TRBV19|.|16
TGTGCCAGTAGTATCTTTGGGACATATAGCAATCAGCCCCAGCATTTT
CASSIFGTYSNQPQHF
>TRBJ2-7|few|TRBV27|TRBD1|15
TGTGCCAGCAGTGAGCGTACAGGGGGCTCCTACGAGCAGTACTTC
CASSERTGGSYEQYF
>TRBJ2-3|.|TRBV10-3|TRBD1|13
TGTGCCATCAGGGGACAGGGCACAGATACGCAGTATTTT
CAIRGQGTDTQYF
>TRBJ2-1|.|TRBV7-3|TRBD2|15
TGTGCCAGCAGCAAAACCCCCGGGAGGAGAAATGAGCAGTTCTTC
CASSKTPGRRNEQFF
>TRBJ1-1|.|TRBV18|TRBD1|20
TGTGCCAGCTCACGAATCGGGGTGTCCGGGACAGGAGGAATGAACACTGAAGCTTTCTTT
CASSRIGVSGTGGMNTEAFF
>TRBJ2-7|few|TRBV9|.|15
TGTGCCAGCAGCGTAGACGGGTGGGGGGCCTACGAGCAGTACTTC
CASSVDGWGAYEQYF
>TRBJ2-1|once|TRBV6-1|.|14
TGTGCCAGCAGTGTCACGGGAGACTACAATGAGCAGTTCTTC
CASSVTGDYNEQFF
>TRBJ2-1|.|TRBV2|.|15
TGTGCCAGCAGTGGAAGGGAGGGGGACTACAATGAGCAGTTCTTC
CASSGREGDYNEQFF
>TRBJ1-2|few|TRBV9|.|13
TGTGCCAGCACCAATTACAGGAACTATGGCTACACCTTC
CASTNYRNYGYTF
>TRBJ2-7|.|TRBV2|TRBD1|15
TGTGCCAGCAGTCCACTAGGACAGGGTGGGTACGAGCAGTACTTC
CASSPLGQGGYEQYF
>TRBJ1-5|.|TRBV28|TRBD1|18
TGTGCCAGCAAATCCGGGACAGGGTTTACCTTTAGCAATCAGCCCCAGCATTTT
CASKSGTGFTFSNQPQHF
>TRBJ2-2|.|TRBV7-8|.|15
TGTGCCAGCAAACGTGGGCTTCCCATCACCGGGGAGCTGTTTTTT
CASKRGLPITGELFF
>TRBJ1-2|.|TRBV11-2|.|12
TGTGCCCTACCAGGGATCTACTATGGCTACACCTTC
CALPGIYYGYTF
>TRBJ2-7|once|TRBV5-1|TRBD1|15
TGCGCCAGCAGCTTGTTGGGACAGGGGTCCGACGAGCAGTACTTC
CASSLLGQGSDEQYF
>TRBJ1-1|.|TRBV7-6|TRBD1|17
TGTGCCAGCAGCTTCGGGATGCGACAGGGGATGGGGACTGAAGCTTTCTTT
CASSFGMRQGMGTEAFF